A selection of T cell receptor beta chains follows, all from one sample in a study of blood T cell repertoires in COVID-19. Clones were read by immunoSEQ multiplex PCR, and TCRdb kept only the in-frame ones, dropping some. The top ten hold almost 9% of the sample, which has over 130,000 clones, 84% seen once. The sequencing sample was made of peripheral blood. The receptors shown here come from a man between 25 and 39 years old with COVID-19, enrolled during active disease. CDR3s include the opening cysteine and the closing phenylalanine or tryptophan. D genes are given only for firm matches. Where a row states a size, it is once, few, many or the class of an expanded clone; other rows omit it.

V	D	size	J	DNA	CDR3
TRBV14	-	-	TRBJ1-1	TGTGCCAGCAGCTCCCACAGTGCGACTGAAGCTTTCTTT	CASSSHSATEAFF
TRBV5-1	-	-	TRBJ2-3	TGCGCCAGCAGGGTGGGAGGTACAGATACGCAGTATTTT	CASRVGGTDTQYF
TRBV6-2/TRBV6-3	-	-	TRBJ2-1	TGTGCCAGCAGTTACCAGCGCTGGGACAATGAGCAGTTCTTC	CASSYQRWDNEQFF
TRBV7-9	-	-	TRBJ2-1	TGTGCCAGCAGCTTAGACTACGGGGGGCCGTGGCAGTTCTTC	CASSLDYGGPWQFF
TRBV29-1	TRBD2	-	TRBJ2-1	TGCAGCGTCAGCGGGACTAGCGTAGCGCAGTTCTTC	CSVSGTSVAQFF
TRBV24-1	TRBD2	-	TRBJ2-3	TGTGCCACCGAGACTAGCGGAAACACAGATACGCAGTATTTT	CATETSGNTDTQYF
TRBV5-1	-	-	TRBJ2-7	TGCGCCAGCAGCTTATACCCCGGGGAACATTACGAGCAGTACTTC	CASSLYPGEHYEQYF
TRBV12-3/TRBV12-4	TRBD1	few	TRBJ1-1	TGTGCCAGCAGCAGGGGGAGAACTGAAGCTTTCTTT	CASSRGRTEAFF
TRBV5-6	-	-	TRBJ1-5	TGTGCCAGCAGCTTGAGAGATTACAATCAGCCCCAGCATTTT	CASSLRDYNQPQHF
TRBV3-1/TRBV3-2	TRBD1	-	TRBJ1-5	TGTGCCAGCAGCCAACGGACAGGGTCAAATCAGCCCCAGCATTTT	CASSQRTGSNQPQHF
TRBV6-5	TRBD2	-	TRBJ2-3	TGTGCCAGCAGTTACCTTAGCGGGAGGAGCACAGATACGCAGTATTTT	CASSYLSGRSTDTQYF
TRBV23-1	-	-	TRBJ2-7	TGCGCCATCCAGTGGCAGGGGTGTGCCTCCTACGAGCAGTACTTC	CAIQWQGCASYEQYF
TRBV18	TRBD1	-	TRBJ1-2	TGTGCCAGCTCACCGCCAAGGGGGCAGGGTGGCTACACCTTC	CASSPPRGQGGYTF
TRBV28	-	-	TRBJ2-7	TGTGCCGTGACGGGCCCGACGCGGGGAGAGCAGTACTTC	CAVTGPTRGEQYF
TRBV5-1	TRBD1	-	TRBJ1-3	TGCGCCAGCAGCTACAGCGGACAGGGCTCTGGAAACACCATATATTTT	CASSYSGQGSGNTIYF
TRBV7-2	-	-	TRBJ1-2	TGTGCCAGCAGCTTGAGGCGAGGCTACACCTTC	CASSLRRGYTF
TRBV2	-	-	TRBJ1-2	TGTGCCAGCAGCCCCGACAGAGACCCCTATGGCTACACCTTC	CASSPDRDPYGYTF
TRBV5-1	TRBD2	once	TRBJ2-7	TGCGCCAGCAGCTTGTCGACTAGCGGCTACGAGCAGTACTTC	CASSLSTSGYEQYF
TRBV12-3/TRBV12-4	-	-	TRBJ2-7	TGTGCCAGCAGTTTCGGACAGTTCTACGAGCAGTACTTC	CASSFGQFYEQYF
TRBV19	TRBD1	-	TRBJ2-7	TGTGCCAGTAGTATAAAGGGACAGGGGGACCACGAGCAGTACTTC	CASSIKGQGDHEQYF
TRBV27	-	-	TRBJ2-7	TGTGCCAGCAGTTCCCCCCATTACGGAACCCCGGGAGAGCAGTACTTC	CASSSPHYGTPGEQYF
TRBV27	-	-	TRBJ1-5	TGTGCCAGCAGAAACGACAGGAGAGAGAATCAGCCCCAGCATTTT	CASRNDRRENQPQHF
TRBV24-1	-	-	TRBJ2-2	TGTGCCACCAGTGGGACAATGAACACCGGGGAGCTGTTTTTT	CATSGTMNTGELFF